This T cell receptor (beta chain) came from a study of blood T cell repertoires in COVID-19. Germline V CDR1 and CDR2: ENHRY, SYGVKD. The trim removed 3 bases at V and 11 bases at J, leaving 9 bases unmatched. CDR3 length equals 14 residues. Produced via immunoSEQ multiplex PCR; TCRdb's table is partial and in-frame only. Among roughly 200,000 clones listed, 84% were seen once. This clone was seen a single time. Sequenced material: peripheral blood. The rearrangement links TRBV10-3 to TRBJ1-1, with 10 bases aligning to TRBD1. The TCR was taken from an elderly woman with COVID-19, enrolled during active disease. In nucleotides, the CDR3 is TGTGCCATCAGTGAACTAGGGACAGGGGCAATGGCTTTCTTT. Protein: CAISELGTGAMAFF.